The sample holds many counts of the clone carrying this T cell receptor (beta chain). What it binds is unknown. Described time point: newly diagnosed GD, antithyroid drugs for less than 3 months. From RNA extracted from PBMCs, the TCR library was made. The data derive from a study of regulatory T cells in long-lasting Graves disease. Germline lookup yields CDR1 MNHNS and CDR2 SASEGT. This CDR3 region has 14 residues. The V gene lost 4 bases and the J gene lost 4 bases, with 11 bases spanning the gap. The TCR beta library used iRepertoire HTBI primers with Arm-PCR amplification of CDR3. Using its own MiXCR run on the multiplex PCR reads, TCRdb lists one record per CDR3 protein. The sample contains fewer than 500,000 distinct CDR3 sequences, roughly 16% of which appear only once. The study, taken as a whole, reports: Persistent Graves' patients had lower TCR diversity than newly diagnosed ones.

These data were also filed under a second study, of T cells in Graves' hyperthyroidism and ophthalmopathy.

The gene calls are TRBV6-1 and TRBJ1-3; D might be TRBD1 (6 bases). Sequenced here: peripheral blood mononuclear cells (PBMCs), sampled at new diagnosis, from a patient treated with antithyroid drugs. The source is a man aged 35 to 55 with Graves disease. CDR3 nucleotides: TGTGCCAGCAGTGCCACAGGGCTCGGAAACACCATATATTTT. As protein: CASSATGLGNTIYF.